This T cell receptor (beta chain) was captured in a study of T cell repertoires in cytomegalovirus infection. Study summary: Public TCR beta signatures were indicative of both CMV infection and a matching HLA type.

This clonotype was seen only a few times. The antigen is unknown. TCRdb re-derived calls from the reads in MiXCR, one entry per CDR3 protein. This table has approximately 200,000 distinct CDR3 sequences, approximately 22% appearing once. The CDR3 has 16 residues. Trimming cost V 0 bases and J 0 bases, with 10 bases left between them. Germline CDR1 SNHLY, CDR2 FYNNEI. Study conclusions and caveats: It was HLA-C-restricted CMV-specific TCR beta clonotypes that dominated the response ex vivo.

Sequencing was carried out using CD8+ T cells from PBMCs. The V and J genes are TRBV2 and TRBJ2-3; TRBD2 is a possible D gene (5 bases). The TCR comes from a human donor in good health (CMV status not recorded). Some clones in this sample may be carry-over from other donors' samples. The CDR3 loop reads CASSEARVSSTDTQYF. CDR3 sequence (DNA): TGTGCCAGCAGTGAAGCGCGGGTTTCTAGCACAGATACGCAGTATTTT.